These T cell receptor beta chains were read from a single sample in a study of control samples from healthy donors and cancer patients. Clones were read by immunoSEQ multiplex PCR, and TCRdb kept only the in-frame ones, dropping some. The repertoire includes fewer than 15,000 clones, approximately 80% of them detected once, and roughly 18% sits in the top ten. Source material: formalin-fixed, paraffin-embedded tissue. The receptor set was obtained from a female donor with lung cancer. The CDR3 runs from the conserved cysteine through the conserved F or W. D genes are given only for firm matches. Clone size is stated in some rows and not others, as once, few, many or a class when expanded.

cdr3_length: 14
clone_size: large
v_call: TRBV4-1
j_call: TRBJ1-1
d_call: TRBD1
cdr3_aa: CASSQLDRGPEAFF
cdr3_nt: TGCGCCAGCAGCCAACTGGACAGGGGGCCTGAAGCTTTCTTT

cdr3_length: 13
clone_size: .
v_call: TRBV5-1
j_call: TRBJ2-7
d_call: .
cdr3_aa: CASREGSSYEQYF
cdr3_nt: TGCGCCAGCAGGGAGGGAAGCTCCTACGAGCAGTACTTC

cdr3_length: 12
clone_size: .
v_call: TRBV2
j_call: TRBJ1-3
d_call: .
cdr3_aa: CASSTNRNTIYF
cdr3_nt: TGTGCCAGCAGTACAAACAGAAACACCATATATTTT

cdr3_length: 15
clone_size: once
v_call: TRBV7-9
j_call: TRBJ2-7
d_call: .
cdr3_aa: CASSLVQGGSYEQYF
cdr3_nt: TGTGCCAGCAGCTTAGTTCAGGGAGGATCCTACGAGCAGTACTTC

cdr3_length: 15
clone_size: .
v_call: TRBV5-8
j_call: TRBJ1-1
d_call: .
cdr3_aa: CASIYPGPGGTKAFF
cdr3_nt: TGTGCCAGCATCTACCCCGGTCCCGGAGGCACTAAAGCTTTCTTT

cdr3_length: 16
clone_size: .
v_call: TRBV25-1
j_call: TRBJ1-3
d_call: .
cdr3_aa: CASSDGLLASGNTIYF
cdr3_nt: TGTGCCAGCAGTGATGGTCTGCTGGCCTCTGGAAACACCATATATTTT

cdr3_length: 12
clone_size: .
v_call: TRBV11-1
j_call: TRBJ1-1
d_call: TRBD1
cdr3_aa: CASGDRGLEAFF
cdr3_nt: TGTGCCAGCGGGGACAGGGGCCTCGAAGCTTTCTTT

cdr3_length: 13
clone_size: .
v_call: TRBV6-5
j_call: TRBJ1-2
d_call: TRBD1
cdr3_aa: CASSYPGTAGYTF
cdr3_nt: TGTGCCAGCAGTTACCCCGGGACAGCCGGCTACACCTTC

cdr3_length: 15
clone_size: .
v_call: TRBV7-2
j_call: TRBJ1-1
d_call: .
cdr3_aa: CASSPTGTKNTEAFF
cdr3_nt: TGTGCCAGCAGCCCCACAGGGACGAAGAACACTGAAGCTTTCTTT

cdr3_length: 13
clone_size: .
v_call: TRBV12-3/TRBV12-4
j_call: TRBJ1-2
d_call: .
cdr3_aa: CASSQTIFYGYTF
cdr3_nt: TGTGCCAGCAGTCAGACAATTTTCTATGGCTACACCTTC